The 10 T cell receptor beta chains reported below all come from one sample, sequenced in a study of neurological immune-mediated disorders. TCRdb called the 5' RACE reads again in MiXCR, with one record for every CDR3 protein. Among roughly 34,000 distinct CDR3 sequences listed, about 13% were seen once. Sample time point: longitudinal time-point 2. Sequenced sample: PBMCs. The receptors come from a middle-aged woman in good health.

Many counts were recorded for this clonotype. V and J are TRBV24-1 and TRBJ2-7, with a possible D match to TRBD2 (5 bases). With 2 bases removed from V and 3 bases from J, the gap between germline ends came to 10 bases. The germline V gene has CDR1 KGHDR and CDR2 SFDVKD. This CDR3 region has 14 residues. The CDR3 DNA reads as TGTGCCACCAGTGATTCGACTACATACTACGAGCAGTACTTC. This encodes CATSDSTTYYEQYF.

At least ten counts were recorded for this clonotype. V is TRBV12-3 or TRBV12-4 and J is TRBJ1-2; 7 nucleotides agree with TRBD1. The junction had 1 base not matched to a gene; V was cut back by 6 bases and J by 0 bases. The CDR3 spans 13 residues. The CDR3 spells CASSGTANYGYTF. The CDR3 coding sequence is TGTGCCAGCAGCGGGACAGCTAACTATGGCTACACCTTC.

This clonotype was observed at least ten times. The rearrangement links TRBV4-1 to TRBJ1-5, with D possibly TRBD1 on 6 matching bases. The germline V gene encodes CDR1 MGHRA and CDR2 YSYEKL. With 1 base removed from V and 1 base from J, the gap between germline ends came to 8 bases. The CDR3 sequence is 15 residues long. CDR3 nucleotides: TGCGCCAGCAGCCAAGTAAGGGGGAGCAATCAGCCCCAGCATTTT. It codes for CASSQVRGSNQPQHF.

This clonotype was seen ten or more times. For the CDR3, the DNA is TGTGCCAGCAGCTCCTTGACTCCACCCTACGAGCAGTACTTC. Its protein product is CASSSLTPPYEQYF. The chain couples TRBV7-2 to TRBJ2-7; D remains unclear. This CDR3 spans 14 amino acids. V shed 4 bases and J shed 2 bases, with 12 bases lying between them. The V gene's germline CDR1 is SGHTA and CDR2 FQGNSA.

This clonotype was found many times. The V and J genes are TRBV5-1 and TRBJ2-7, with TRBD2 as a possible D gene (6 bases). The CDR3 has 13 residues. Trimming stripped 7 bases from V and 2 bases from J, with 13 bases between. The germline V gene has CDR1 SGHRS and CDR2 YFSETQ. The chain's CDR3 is CASGVGGTYEQYF. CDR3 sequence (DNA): TGCGCCAGCGGCGTCGGGGGAACCTACGAGCAGTACTTC.

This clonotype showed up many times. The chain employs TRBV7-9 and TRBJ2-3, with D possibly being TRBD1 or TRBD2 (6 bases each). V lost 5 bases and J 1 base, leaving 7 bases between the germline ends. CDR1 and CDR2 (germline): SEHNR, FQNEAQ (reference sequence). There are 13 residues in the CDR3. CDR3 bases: TGTGCCAGCAGCGGGGGGCGCACAGATACGCAGTATTTT. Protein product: CASSGGRTDTQYF.

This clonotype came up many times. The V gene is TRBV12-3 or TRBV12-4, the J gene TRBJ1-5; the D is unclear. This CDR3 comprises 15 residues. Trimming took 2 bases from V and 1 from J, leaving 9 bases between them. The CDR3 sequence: CASSLRVGSNQPQHF. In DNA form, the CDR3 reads TGTGCCAGCAGTTTAAGAGTCGGCAGCAATCAGCCCCAGCATTTT.

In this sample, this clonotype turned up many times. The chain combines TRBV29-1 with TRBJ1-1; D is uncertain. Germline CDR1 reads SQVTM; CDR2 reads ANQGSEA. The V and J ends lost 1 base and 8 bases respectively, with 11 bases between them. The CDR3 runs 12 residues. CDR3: CSVEAILLEAFF. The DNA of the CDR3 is TGCAGCGTTGAAGCAATCCTCCTAGAAGCTTTCTTT.

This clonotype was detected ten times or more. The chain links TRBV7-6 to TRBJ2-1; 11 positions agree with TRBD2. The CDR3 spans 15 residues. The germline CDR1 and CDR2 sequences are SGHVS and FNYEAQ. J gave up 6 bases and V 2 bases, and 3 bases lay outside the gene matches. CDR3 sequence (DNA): TGTGCCAGCAGCTTAATAGCGGGGGGGCCCAATGAGCAGTTCTTC. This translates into CASSLIAGGPNEQFF.

This chain's CDR3 is CSAEQEGEGSETQYF. CDR3 nucleotides: TGCAGTGCTGAGCAGGAGGGCGAGGGGTCAGAGACCCAGTACTTC. The J gene is TRBJ2-5, the V gene TRBV20-1, with TRBD2 as a possible D gene (6 bases). Germline V CDR1 and CDR2: DFQATT, SNEGSKA (reference sequence). V lost 5 bases to trimming and J lost 4 bases, with 20 bases between them. The CDR3 extends over 15 amino acids.